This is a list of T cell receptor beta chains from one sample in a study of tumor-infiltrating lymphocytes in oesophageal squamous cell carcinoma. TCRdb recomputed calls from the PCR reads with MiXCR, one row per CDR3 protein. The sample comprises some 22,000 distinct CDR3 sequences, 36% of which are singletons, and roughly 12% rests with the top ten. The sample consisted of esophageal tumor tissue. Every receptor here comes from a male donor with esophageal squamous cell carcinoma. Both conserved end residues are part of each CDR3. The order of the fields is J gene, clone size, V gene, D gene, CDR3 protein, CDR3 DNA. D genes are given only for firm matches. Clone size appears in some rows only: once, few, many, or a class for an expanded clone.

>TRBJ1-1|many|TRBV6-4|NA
CASSDRENTEAFF
TGTGCCAGCAGTGATAGAGAGAACACTGAAGCTTTCTTT
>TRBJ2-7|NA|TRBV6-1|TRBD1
CASTRQGNEQYF
TGTGCCAGCACCAGACAGGGCAACGAGCAGTACTTC
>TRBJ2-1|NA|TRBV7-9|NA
CASSLPGNEQFF
TGTGCCAGCAGCTTACCCGGGAATGAGCAGTTCTTC
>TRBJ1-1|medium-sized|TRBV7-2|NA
CASSLGYTEAFF
TGTGCCAGCAGCTTAGGGTACACTGAAGCTTTCTTT
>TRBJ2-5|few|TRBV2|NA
CASSEFGGNQETQYF
TGTGCCAGCAGTGAATTTGGGGGCAACCAAGAGACCCAGTACTTC
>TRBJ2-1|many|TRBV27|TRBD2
CASSFSRLAGGDNEQFF
TGTGCCAGCAGTTTTTCCCGACTAGCGGGAGGGGACAATGAGCAGTTCTTC
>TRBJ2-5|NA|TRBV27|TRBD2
CASSSEITGLEVQYF
TGTGCCAGCAGTTCTGAGATAACGGGACTAGAGGTGCAGTACTTC
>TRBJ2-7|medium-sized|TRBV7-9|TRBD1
CASSFGDRVYEQYF
TGTGCCAGCAGCTTTGGGGACAGGGTCTACGAGCAGTACTTC
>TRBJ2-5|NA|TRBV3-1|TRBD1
CASSLGQGALQETQYF
TGTGCCAGCAGCCTAGGACAGGGGGCACTCCAAGAGACCCAGTACTTC
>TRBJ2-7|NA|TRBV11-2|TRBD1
CASSIRGQASSEQYF
TGTGCCAGCAGCATCCGAGGACAGGCCTCCTCCGAGCAGTACTTC
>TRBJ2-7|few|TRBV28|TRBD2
CASRGLAGGGVREQYF
TGTGCCAGCAGGGGACTAGCGGGAGGGGGGGTGAGAGAGCAGTACTTC
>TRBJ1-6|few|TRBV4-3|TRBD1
CASSQQTGASNSPLHF
TGCGCCAGCAGCCAGCAGACAGGGGCCTCGAATTCACCCCTCCACTTT
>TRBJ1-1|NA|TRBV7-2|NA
CASSFRKGAEDFF
TGTGCCAGCAGCTTCAGGAAAGGGGCTGAAGATTTCTTT
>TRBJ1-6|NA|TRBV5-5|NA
CASLLGDLPNSPLHF
TGTGCCAGCCTCTTAGGTGATCTCCCTAATTCACCCCTCCACTTT
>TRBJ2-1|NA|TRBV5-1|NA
CASRTSGRGRSNNEQFF
TGCGCCAGCAGGACTTCGGGACGGGGAAGATCCAACAATGAGCAGTTCTTC
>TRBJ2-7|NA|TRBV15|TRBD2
CATRGLLAGDNEQYF
TGTGCCACCAGGGGCCTTCTAGCGGGAGATAATGAGCAGTACTTC
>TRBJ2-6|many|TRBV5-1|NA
CASSLVPPTGANVLTF
TGCGCCAGCAGCTTGGTCCCTCCCACTGGGGCCAACGTCCTGACTTTC
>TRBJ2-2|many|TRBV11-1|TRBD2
CASSFGGSVNTGELFF
TGTGCCAGCAGCTTTGGCGGGAGCGTAAATACCGGGGAGCTGTTTTTT
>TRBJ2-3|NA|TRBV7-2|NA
CASSATVTDTQYF
TGTGCCAGCAGCGCCACCGTCACAGATACGCAGTATTTT
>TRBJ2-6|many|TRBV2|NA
CASIEAPSGANVLTF
TGTGCCAGCATCGAGGCCCCGTCTGGGGCCAACGTCCTGACTTTC
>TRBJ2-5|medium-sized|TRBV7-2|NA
CASSLAVRAGETQYF
TGTGCCAGCAGCCTAGCCGTGAGGGCCGGTGAGACCCAGTACTTC
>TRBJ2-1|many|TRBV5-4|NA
CASSRMTQSYNEQFF
TGTGCCAGCAGCCGAATGACTCAGTCCTACAATGAGCAGTTCTTC
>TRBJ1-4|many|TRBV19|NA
CASEDRLNEKLFF
TGTGCCAGCGAGGACAGACTTAATGAAAAACTGTTTTTT
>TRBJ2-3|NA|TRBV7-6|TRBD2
CASSYRTSGRDTQYF
TGTGCCAGCAGCTACCGGACTAGCGGGAGGGATACGCAGTATTTT
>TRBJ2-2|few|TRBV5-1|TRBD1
CASSLAGTGGTGELFF
TGCGCCAGCAGCTTGGCAGGGACAGGGGGCACCGGGGAGCTGTTTTTT
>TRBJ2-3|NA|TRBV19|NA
CASSIDLGTDTQYF
TGTGCCAGTAGTATAGATCTGGGGACAGATACGCAGTATTTT
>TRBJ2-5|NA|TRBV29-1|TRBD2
CSVRTSGTETQYF
TGCAGCGTAAGGACTAGCGGGACGGAGACCCAGTACTTC
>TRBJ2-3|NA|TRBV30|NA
CAWSVPGPFADTQYF
TGTGCCTGGAGTGTTCCAGGGCCCTTCGCAGATACGCAGTATTTT
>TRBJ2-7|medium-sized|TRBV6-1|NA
CASDGGRERTYEQYF
TGTGCCAGTGACGGGGGGCGGGAGCGGACCTACGAGCAGTACTTC
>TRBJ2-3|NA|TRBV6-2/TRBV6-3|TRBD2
CASSAIAGGGDTQYF
TGTGCCAGCAGTGCTATAGCGGGGGGGGGAGATACGCAGTATTTT
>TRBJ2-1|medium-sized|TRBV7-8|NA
CASSLVGAGVNEQFF
TGTGCCAGCAGCTTAGTGGGGGCCGGGGTCAATGAGCAGTTCTTC
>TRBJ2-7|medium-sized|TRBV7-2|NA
CASSLGGVSYEQYF
TGTGCCAGCAGCTTGGGAGGAGTGTCCTACGAGCAGTACTTC
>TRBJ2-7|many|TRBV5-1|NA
CASSLDLATSEYEQYF
TGCGCCAGCAGCCTAGATTTGGCTACATCCGAGTACGAGCAGTACTTC
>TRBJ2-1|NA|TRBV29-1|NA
CSVTFLGNEQFF
TGCAGCGTAACATTCTTGGGCAATGAGCAGTTCTTC
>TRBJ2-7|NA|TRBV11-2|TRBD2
CASSLVKLAGVSYEQYF
TGTGCCAGCAGCTTAGTGAAGTTAGCGGGCGTCTCCTACGAGCAGTACTTC
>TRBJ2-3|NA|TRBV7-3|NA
CASSLNGAGPTQYF
TGTGCCAGCAGCTTAAACGGAGCGGGCCCGACGCAGTATTTT
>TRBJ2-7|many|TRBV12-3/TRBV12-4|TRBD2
CASSLKGLPYEQYF
TGTGCCAGCAGTTTAAAGGGACTACCCTACGAGCAGTACTTC
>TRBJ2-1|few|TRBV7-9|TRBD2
CASRKGLAGDNEQFF
TGTGCCAGCAGAAAGGGACTAGCGGGAGACAATGAGCAGTTCTTC
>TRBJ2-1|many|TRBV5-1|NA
CASSTQWNSYNEQFF
TGCGCCAGCAGCACCCAATGGAACAGCTACAATGAGCAGTTCTTC
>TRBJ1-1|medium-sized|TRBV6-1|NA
CASSERWTEAFF
TGTGCCAGCAGTGAACGCTGGACTGAAGCTTTCTTT
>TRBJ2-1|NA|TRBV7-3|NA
CASSVGAGYNEQFF
TGTGCCAGCAGCGTAGGTGCTGGCTACAATGAGCAGTTCTTC
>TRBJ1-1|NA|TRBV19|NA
CASSISGEAGGGEAFF
TGTGCCAGTAGTATTTCGGGTGAGGCGGGGGGCGGTGAAGCTTTCTTT